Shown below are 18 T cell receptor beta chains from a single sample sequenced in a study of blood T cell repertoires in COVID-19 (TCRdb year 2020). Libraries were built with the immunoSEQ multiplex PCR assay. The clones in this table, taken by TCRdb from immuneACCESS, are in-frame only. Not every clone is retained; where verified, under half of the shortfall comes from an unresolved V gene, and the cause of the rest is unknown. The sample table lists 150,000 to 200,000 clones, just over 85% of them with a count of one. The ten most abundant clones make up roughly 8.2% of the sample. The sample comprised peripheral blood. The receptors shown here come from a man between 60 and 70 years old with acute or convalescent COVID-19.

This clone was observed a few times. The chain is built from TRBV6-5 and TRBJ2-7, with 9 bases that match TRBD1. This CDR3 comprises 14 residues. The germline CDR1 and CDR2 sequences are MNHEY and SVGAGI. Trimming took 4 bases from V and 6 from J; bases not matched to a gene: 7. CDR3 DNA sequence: TGTGCCAGCAGTTTCCGACAGGGGGGGTTCGAGCAGTACTTC. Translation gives CASSFRQGGFEQYF.

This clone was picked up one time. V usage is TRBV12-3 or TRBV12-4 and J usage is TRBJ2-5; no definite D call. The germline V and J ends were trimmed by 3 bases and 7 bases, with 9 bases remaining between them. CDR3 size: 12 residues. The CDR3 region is CASSFLSGTQYF. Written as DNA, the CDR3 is TGTGCCAGCAGTTTCCTGTCGGGGACCCAGTACTTC.

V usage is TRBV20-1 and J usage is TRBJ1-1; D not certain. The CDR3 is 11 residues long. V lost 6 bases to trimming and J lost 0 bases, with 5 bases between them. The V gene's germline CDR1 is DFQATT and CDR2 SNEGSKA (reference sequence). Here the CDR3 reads CSALMNTEAFF. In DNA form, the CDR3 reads TGCAGTGCACTAATGAACACTGAAGCTTTCTTT.

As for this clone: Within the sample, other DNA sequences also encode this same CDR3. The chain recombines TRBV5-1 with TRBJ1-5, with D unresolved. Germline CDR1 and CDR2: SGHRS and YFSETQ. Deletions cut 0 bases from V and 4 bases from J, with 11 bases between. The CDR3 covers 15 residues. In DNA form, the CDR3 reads TGCGCCAGCAGCTTGGAGGGAGGAAGGAATCAGCCCCAGCATTTT. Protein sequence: CASSLEGGRNQPQHF.

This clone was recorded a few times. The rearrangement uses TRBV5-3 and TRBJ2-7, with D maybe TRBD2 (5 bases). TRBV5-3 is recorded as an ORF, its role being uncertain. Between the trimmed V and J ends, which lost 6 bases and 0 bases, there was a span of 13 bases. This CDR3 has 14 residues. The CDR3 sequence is CARTPDGSSYEQYF. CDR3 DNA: TGTGCCAGAACCCCCGATGGGAGCTCCTACGAGCAGTACTTC.

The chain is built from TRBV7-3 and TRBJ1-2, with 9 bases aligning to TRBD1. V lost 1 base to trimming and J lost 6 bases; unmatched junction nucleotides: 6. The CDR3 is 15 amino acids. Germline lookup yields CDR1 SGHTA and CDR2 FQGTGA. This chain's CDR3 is CASSLMGTGRNGYTF. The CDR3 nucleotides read TGTGCCAGCAGCTTAATGGGGACAGGGCGCAATGGCTACACCTTC.

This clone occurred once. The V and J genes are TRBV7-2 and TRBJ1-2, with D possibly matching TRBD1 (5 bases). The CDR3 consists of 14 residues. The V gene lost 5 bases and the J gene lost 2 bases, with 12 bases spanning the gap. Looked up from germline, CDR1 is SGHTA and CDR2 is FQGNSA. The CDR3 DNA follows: TGTGCCAGCAGCCCGGGGACTCTCAACTATGGCTACACCTTC. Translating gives CASSPGTLNYGYTF.

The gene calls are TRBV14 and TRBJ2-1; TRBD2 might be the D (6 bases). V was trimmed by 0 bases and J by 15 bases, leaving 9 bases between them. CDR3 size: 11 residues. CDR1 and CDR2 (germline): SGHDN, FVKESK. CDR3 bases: TGTGCCAGCAGCCAAGAGGGAGGCCGGTTCTTC. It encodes CASSQEGGRFF. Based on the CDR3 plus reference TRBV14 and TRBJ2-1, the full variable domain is EAGVTQFPSHSVIEKGQTVTLRCDPISGHDNLYWYRRVMGKEIKFLLHFVKESKQDESGMPNNRFLAERTGGTYSTLKVQPAELEDSGVYFCASSQEGGRFFGPGTRLTVL.

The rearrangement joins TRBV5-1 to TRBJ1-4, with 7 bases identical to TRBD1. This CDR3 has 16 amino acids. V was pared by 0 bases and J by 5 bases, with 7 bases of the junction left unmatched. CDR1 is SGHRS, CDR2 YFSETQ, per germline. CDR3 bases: TGCGCCAGCAGCTTGGGGACGGGACAGTACAATGAAAAACTGTTTTTT. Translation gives CASSLGTGQYNEKLFF.

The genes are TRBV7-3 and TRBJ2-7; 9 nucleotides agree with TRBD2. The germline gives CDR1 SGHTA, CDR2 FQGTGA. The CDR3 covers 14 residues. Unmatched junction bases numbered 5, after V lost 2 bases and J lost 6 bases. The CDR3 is CASSLGSGRGEQYF. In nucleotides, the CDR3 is TGTGCCAGCAGCTTAGGTAGCGGGAGAGGCGAGCAGTACTTC.

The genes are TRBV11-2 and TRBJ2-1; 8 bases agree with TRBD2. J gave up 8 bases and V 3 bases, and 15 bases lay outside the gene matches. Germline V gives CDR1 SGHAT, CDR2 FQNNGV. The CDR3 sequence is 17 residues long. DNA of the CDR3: TGTGCCAGCAGCTTCACCGGGACTAGTAAAGTTGCGTATGAGCAGTTCTTC. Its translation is CASSFTGTSKVAYEQFF.

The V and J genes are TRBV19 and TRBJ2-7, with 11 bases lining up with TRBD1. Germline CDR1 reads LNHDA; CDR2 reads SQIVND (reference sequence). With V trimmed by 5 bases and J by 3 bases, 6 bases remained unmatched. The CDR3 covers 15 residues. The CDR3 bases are TGTGCCAGTAGTTTACGGACAGGGGGCTTCTACGAGCAGTACTTC. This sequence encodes CASSLRTGGFYEQYF.

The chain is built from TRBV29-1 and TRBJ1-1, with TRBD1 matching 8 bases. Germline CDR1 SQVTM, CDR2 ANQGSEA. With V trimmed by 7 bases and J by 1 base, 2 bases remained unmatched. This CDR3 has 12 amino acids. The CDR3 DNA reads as TGCAGCGGAGGACAGGGGAACACTGAAGCTTTCTTT. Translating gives CSGGQGNTEAFF.

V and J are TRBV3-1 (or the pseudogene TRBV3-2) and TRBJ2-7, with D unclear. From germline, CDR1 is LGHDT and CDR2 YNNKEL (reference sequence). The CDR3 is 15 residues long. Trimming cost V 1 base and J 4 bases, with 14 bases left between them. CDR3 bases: TGTGCCAGCAGCCAAGGCGGATCCTACTCGTACGAGCAGTACTTC. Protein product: CASSQGGSYSYEQYF.

The CDR3 region has the DNA TGTGCCAGTAGTTTGTCACCAACTCAAGAGACCCAGTACTTC. Translation gives CASSLSPTQETQYF. The rearrangement links TRBV19 to TRBJ2-5; D unresolved. V was trimmed by 5 bases and J by 2 bases, leaving 12 bases between them. CDR1 and CDR2 from the germline V gene are LNHDA and SQIVND (reference sequence). This CDR3 has 14 residues.

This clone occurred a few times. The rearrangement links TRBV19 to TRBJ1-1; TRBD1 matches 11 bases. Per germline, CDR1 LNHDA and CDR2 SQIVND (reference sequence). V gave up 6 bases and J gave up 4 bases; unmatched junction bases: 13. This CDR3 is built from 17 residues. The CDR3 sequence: CASSLIRGQGASTEAFF. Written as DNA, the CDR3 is TGTGCCAGTAGCCTAATCCGAGGACAGGGGGCGAGCACTGAAGCTTTCTTT.

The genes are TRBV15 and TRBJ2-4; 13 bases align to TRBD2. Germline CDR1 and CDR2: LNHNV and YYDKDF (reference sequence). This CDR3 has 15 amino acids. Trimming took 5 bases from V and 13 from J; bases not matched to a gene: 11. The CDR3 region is CATSFGLAGARGQYF. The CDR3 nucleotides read TGTGCCACCAGCTTCGGACTAGCGGGGGCTCGGGGGCAGTACTTC. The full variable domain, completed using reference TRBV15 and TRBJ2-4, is DAMVIQNPRYQVTQFGKPVTLSCSQTLNHNVMYWYQQKSSQAPKLLFHYYDKDFNNEADTPDNFQSRRPNTSFCFLDIRSPGLGDTAMYLCATSFGLAGARGQYFGAGTRLSVL.

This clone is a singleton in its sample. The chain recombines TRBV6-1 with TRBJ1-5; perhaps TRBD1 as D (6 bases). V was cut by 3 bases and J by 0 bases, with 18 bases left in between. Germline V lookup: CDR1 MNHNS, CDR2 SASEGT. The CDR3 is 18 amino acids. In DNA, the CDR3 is TGTGCCAGCAGTGACCATCCCGGGACACCTTATAGCAATCAGCCCCAGCATTTT. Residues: CASSDHPGTPYSNQPQHF.